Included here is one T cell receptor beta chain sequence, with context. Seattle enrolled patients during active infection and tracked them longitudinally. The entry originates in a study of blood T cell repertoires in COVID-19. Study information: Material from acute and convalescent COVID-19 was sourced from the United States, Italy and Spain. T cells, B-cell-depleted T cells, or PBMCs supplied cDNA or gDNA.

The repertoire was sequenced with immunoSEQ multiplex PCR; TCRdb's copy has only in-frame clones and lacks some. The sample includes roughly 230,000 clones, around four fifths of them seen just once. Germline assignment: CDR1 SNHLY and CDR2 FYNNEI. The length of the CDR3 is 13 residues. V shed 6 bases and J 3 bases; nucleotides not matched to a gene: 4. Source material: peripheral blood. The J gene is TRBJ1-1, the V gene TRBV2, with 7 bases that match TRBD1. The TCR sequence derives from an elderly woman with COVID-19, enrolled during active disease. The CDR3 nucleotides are TGTGCCAGCAGGGGGCAGGGGGACACTGAAGCTTTCTTT. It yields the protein CASRGQGDTEAFF.